The 5 T cell receptor beta chains in this list originate from one sample, sequenced in a study of cytomegalovirus exposure and HLA in healthy donors. The primer mix had 60 Vbeta and 13 Jbeta primers. TCRdb keeps only in-frame clones here, not all; method: immunoSEQ multiplex PCR. The table for this sample gives roughly 40,000 clones. Sequenced input: PBMCs. These receptors were taken from a male donor in good health and CMV-seronegative.

The chain recombines TRBV5-1 with TRBJ1-1, with D possibly matching TRBD1 (5 bases). Germline CDR1 SGHRS, CDR2 YFSETQ. The V end lost 4 bases, the J end lost 3 bases, and 13 bases lay between the germline ends. The CDR3 consists of 14 residues. Here the CDR3 reads CASSPSGGDTEAFF. CDR3 nucleotide sequence: TGCGCCAGCAGCCCCTCCGGAGGGGACACTGAAGCTTTCTTT.

The V gene is TRBV5-6, the J gene TRBJ2-1; D is possibly TRBD2 (5 bases). The germline V gene has CDR1 SGHDT and CDR2 YYEEEE. V lost 2 bases to trimming and J lost 7 bases, with 7 bases between them. The CDR3 covers 12 residues. CDR3 in amino acids: CASSLSGNEQFF. The CDR3 region has the DNA TGTGCCAGCAGCTTATCGGGGAATGAGCAGTTCTTC.

This rearrangement joins TRBV5-1 to TRBJ1-4, with D maybe TRBD1 (6 bases). Per the germline V gene, CDR1 is SGHRS and CDR2 is YFSETQ. The CDR3 is 15 residues long. V dropped 1 base and J dropped 3 bases, with 10 bases sitting between them. CDR3 DNA sequence: TGCGCCAGCAGCTTGAGGGGGGGTCCTAATGAAAAACTGTTTTTT. Amino acid sequence: CASSLRGGPNEKLFF.

The V gene is TRBV27, the J gene TRBJ2-7, with TRBD2 matching over 8 bases. Germline values: CDR1 MNHEY, CDR2 SMNVEV (reference sequence). This CDR3 is built from 15 residues. The V and J ends lost 5 bases and 6 bases, in that order; junction bases with no gene match: 12. CDR3 protein: CASSARAGAGSEQYF. Written as DNA, the CDR3 is TGTGCCAGCAGTGCCAGAGCGGGAGCTGGATCCGAGCAGTACTTC.

The chain couples TRBV4-2 to TRBJ2-5, with 8 bases that match TRBD2. Trimming cost V 1 base and J 5 bases; bases outside gene matches: 9. Germline values: CDR1 LGHNA, CDR2 YNFKEQ. The CDR3 has 16 amino acids. CDR3 bases: TGTGCCAGCAGCCAAGGTGGGACTAGGATGGTGGAGACCCAGTACTTC. Its translation is CASSQGGTRMVETQYF.